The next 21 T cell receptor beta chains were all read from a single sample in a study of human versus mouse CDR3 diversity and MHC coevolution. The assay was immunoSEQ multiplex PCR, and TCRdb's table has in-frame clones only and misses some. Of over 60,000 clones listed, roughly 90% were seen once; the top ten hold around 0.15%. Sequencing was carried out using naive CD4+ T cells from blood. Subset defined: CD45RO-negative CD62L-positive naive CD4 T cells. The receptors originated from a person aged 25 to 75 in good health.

This CDR3 reads CSVAQLAGATYEQYF. CDR3 coding DNA: TGCAGCGTTGCCCAACTAGCGGGGGCCACCTACGAGCAGTACTTC. This sequence joins TRBV29-1 and TRBJ2-7, with TRBD2 identical over 11 bases. The CDR3 is made up of 15 amino acids. Trimming took 4 bases from V and 2 from J; bases not matched to a gene: 7. Germline V gene data show CDR1 as SQVTM and CDR2 as ANQGSEA.

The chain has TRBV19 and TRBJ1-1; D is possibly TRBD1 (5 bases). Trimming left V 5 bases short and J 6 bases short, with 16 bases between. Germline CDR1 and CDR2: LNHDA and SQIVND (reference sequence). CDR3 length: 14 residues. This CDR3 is CASSSGPGGAEAFF. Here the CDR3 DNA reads TGTGCCAGTAGTTCAGGGCCTGGTGGAGCTGAAGCTTTCTTT.

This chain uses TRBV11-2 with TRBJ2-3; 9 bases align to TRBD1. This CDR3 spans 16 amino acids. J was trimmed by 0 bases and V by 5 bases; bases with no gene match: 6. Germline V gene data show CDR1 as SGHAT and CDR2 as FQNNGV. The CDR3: CASSRDRAVSTDTQYF. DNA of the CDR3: TGTGCCAGCAGCCGGGACAGGGCAGTTAGCACAGATACGCAGTATTTT.

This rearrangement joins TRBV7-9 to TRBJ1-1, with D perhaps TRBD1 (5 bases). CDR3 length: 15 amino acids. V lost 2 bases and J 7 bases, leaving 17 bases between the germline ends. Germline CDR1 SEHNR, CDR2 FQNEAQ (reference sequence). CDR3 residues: CASSLRAVDISEAFF. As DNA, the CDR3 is TGTGCCAGCAGCTTAAGGGCCGTGGACATAAGTGAAGCTTTCTTT.

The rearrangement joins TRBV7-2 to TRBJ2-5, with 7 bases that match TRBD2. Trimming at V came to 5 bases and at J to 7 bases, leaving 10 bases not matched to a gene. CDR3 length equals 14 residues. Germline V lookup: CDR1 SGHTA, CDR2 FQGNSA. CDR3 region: CASSVLLREWTQYF. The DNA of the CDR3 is TGTGCCAGCAGCGTCCTTTTGCGGGAGTGGACCCAGTACTTC.

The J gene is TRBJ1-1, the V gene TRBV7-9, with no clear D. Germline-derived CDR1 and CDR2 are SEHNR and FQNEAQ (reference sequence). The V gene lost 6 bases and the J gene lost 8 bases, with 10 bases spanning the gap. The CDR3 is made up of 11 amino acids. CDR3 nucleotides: TGTGCCAGCAGGGGAGGGATAGAAGCTTTCTTT. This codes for CASRGGIEAFF.

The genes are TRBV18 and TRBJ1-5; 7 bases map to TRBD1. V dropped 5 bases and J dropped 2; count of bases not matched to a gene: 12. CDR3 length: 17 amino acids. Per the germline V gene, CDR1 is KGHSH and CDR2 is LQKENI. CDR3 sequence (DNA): TGTGCCAGCTCATCCATCCTCGCAGGGGGGCGCAATCAGCCCCAGCATTTT. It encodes CASSSILAGGRNQPQHF.

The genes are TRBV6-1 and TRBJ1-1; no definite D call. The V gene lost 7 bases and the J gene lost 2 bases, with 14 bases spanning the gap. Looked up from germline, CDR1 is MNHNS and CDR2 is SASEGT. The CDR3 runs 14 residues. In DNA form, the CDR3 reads TGTGCCAGCACCACGGGTCAGTCTAACACTGAAGCTTTCTTT. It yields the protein CASTTGQSNTEAFF.

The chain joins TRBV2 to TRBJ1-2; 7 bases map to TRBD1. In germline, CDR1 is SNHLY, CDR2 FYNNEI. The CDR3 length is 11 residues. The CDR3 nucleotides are TGTGCAAAAAAGGGGGCGAGCGGCTACACCTTC. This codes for CAKKGASGYTF.

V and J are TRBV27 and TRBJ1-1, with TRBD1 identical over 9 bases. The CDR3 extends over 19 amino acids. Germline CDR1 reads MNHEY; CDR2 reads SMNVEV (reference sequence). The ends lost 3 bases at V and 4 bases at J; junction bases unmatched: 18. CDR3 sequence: CASSLTVGWTGASGTEAFF. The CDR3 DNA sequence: TGTGCCAGCAGTTTGACGGTTGGGTGGACAGGGGCGTCGGGCACTGAAGCTTTCTTT.

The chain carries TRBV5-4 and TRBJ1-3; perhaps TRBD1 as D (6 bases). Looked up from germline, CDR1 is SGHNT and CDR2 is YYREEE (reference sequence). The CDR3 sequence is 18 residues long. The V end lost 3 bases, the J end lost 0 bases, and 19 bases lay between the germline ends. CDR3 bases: TGTGCCAGCAGCTCGCAGGGACACAGAGGGTCCTCTGGAAACACCATATATTTT. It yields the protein CASSSQGHRGSSGNTIYF.

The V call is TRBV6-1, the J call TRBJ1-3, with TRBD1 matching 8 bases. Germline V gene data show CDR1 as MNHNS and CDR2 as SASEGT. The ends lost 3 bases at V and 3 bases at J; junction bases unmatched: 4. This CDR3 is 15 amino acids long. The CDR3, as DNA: TGTGCCAGCAGTGATCAGGGGGCGCTTGGAAACACCATATATTTT. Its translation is CASSDQGALGNTIYF.

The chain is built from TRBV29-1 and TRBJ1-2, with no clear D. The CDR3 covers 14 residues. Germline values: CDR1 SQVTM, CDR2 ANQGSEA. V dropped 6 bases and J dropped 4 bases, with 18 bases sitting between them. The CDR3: CSVLVGSQSYGYTF. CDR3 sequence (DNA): TGCAGCGTCTTGGTCGGGTCCCAATCCTATGGCTACACCTTC. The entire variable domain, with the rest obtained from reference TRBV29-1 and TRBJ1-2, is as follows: SAVISQKPSRDICQRGTSLTIQCQVDSQVTMMFWYRQQPGQSLTLIATANQGSEATYESGFVIDKFPISRPNLTFSTLTVSNMSPEDSSIYLCSVLVGSQSYGYTFGSGTRLTVV.

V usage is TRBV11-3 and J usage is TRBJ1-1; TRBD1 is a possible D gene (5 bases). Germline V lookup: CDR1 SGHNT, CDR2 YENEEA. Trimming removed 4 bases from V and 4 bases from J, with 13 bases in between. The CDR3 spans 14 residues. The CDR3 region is CASSSAGVSTEAFF. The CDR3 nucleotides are TGTGCCAGCAGCTCAGCGGGGGTTTCCACTGAAGCTTTCTTT.

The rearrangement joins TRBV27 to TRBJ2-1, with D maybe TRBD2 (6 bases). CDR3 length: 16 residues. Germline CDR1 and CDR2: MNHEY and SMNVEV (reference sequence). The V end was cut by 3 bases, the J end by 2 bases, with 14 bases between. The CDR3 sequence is CASSLATRPTYNEQFF. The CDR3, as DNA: TGTGCCAGCAGTTTGGCGACTAGACCTACCTACAATGAGCAGTTCTTC.

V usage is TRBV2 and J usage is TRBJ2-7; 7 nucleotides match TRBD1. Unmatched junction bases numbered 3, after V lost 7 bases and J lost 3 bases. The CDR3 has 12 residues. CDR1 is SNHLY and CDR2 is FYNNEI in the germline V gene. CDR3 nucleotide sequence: TGTGCCAGCATAGGGGACAGCTACGAGCAGTACTTC. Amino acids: CASIGDSYEQYF.

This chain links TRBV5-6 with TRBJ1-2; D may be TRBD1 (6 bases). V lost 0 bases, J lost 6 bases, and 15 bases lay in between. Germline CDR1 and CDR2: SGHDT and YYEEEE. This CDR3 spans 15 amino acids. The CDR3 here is CASSLVDRDYNGYTF. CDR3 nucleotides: TGTGCCAGCAGCTTGGTGGACAGAGATTACAATGGCTACACCTTC. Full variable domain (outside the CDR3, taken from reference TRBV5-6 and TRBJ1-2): DAGVTQSPTHLIKTRGQQVTLRCSPKSGHDTVSWYQQALGQGPQFIFQYYEEEERQRGNFPDRFSGHQFPNYSSELNVNALLLGDSALYLCASSLVDRDYNGYTFGSGTRLTVV.

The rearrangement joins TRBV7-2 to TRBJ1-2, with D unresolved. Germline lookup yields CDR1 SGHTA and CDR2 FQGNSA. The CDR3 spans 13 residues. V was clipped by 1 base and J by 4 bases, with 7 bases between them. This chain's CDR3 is CASSLVVAYGYTF. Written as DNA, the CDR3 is TGTGCCAGCAGCTTAGTGGTGGCCTATGGCTACACCTTC.

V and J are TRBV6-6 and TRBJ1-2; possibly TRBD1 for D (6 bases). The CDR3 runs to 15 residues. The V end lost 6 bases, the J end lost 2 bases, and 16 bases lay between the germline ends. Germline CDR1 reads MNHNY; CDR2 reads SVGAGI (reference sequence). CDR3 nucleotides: TGTGCCAGCAGCTTCTCCCGGGACATGAACTATGGCTACACCTTC. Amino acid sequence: CASSFSRDMNYGYTF.

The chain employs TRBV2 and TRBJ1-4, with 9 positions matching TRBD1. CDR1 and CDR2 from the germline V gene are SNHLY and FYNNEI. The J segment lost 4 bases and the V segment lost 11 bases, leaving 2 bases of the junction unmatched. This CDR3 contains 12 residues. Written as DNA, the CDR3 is TGTGCCCCGGGACAGGGTAATGAAAAACTGTTTTTT. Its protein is CAPGQGNEKLFF.

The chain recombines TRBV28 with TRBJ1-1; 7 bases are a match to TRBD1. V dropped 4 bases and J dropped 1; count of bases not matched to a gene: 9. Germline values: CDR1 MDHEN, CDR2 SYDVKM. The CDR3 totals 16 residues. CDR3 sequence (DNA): TGTGCCAGCAGTTCCCTGCCGGGACAGAAGAACACTGAAGCTTTCTTT. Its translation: CASSSLPGQKNTEAFF.